This T cell receptor (beta chain) is drawn from a study of cytomegalovirus exposure and HLA in healthy donors. Study-level points and caveats: Analyzed later, most CMV-associated TCR beta chains appeared HLA-restricted. Of the V segments, some could not be distinguished, including TRBV6-2 and TRBV6-3, and were excluded. A few chains tied to CMV proved CMV antigen-specific in vitro.

As for this clone: The antigen is unknown.

Primers: 60 Vbeta forward and 13 Jbeta reverse. Method: immunoSEQ multiplex PCR; TCRdb's copy keeps in-frame clones and lacks some. Among roughly 80,000 clones listed, approximately 80% were seen once. The V and J ends lost 4 bases and 9 bases respectively, with 10 bases between them. The CDR3 covers 11 residues. Germline V gene sequence: CDR1 DFQATT, CDR2 SNEGSKA (reference sequence). Each of the donors was a healthy bone marrow donor. The sequence came from a woman aged 30 to 39 in good health and CMV-seronegative. V usage is TRBV20-1 and J usage is TRBJ2-1; no definite D call. The sample taken for sequencing was PBMCs. The DNA for the CDR3 is TGCAGTGCTAACCCTAACGGTGAGCAGTTCTTC. Amino acid sequence: CSANPNGEQFF.